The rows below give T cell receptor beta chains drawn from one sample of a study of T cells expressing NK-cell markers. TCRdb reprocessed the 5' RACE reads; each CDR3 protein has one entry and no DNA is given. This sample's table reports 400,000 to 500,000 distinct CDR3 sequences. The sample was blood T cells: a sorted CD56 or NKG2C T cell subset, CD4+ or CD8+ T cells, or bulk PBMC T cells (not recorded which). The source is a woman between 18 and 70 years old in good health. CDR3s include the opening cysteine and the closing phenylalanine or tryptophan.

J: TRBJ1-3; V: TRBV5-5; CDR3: CASSLVVARSGNTIYF
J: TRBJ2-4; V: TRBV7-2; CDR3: CASSLGAGASNIQYF
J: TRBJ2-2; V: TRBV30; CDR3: CAWSSGTPNTGELFF
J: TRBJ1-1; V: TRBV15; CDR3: CATSPAPGQRTEAFF
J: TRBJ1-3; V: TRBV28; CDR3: CASSLVSGYGNTIYF
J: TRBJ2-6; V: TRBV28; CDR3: CASSLSGTALIGANVLTF
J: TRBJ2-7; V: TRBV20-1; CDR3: CSARDMGNPYEQYF
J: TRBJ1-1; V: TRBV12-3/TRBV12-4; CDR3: CASSLSSRRDTEAFF
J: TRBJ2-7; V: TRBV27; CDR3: CASSLTLSYEQYF
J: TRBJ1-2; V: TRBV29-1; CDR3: CSVDTQTNYGYTF
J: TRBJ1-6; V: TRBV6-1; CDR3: CATTQPGGTANSPLHF
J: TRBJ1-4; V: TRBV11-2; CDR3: CASRQLRTNEKLFF
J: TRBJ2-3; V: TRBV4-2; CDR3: CASSQISPGTSTDTQYF
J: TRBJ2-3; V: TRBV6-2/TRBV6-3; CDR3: CATGTGGDSTDTQYF
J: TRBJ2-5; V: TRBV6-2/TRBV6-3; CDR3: CASSYTAGQSEETQYF
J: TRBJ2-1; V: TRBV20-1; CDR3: CSARDPPTGYLGPALDEQFF
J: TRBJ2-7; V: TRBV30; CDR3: CAWSVSGLEQYF
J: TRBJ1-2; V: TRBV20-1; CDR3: CSGTAVNYGYTF
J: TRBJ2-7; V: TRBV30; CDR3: CAWSVAGPYDQYF
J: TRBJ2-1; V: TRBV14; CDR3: CASTRGSYNEQFF
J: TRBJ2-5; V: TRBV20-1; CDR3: CSAYRGQGVVKTQYF
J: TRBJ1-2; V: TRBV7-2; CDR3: CASSPHSVSTF
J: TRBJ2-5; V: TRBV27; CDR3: CASSSPAAGEQTQYF
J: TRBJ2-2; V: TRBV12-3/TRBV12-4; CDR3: CASSPGDYNTGELFF
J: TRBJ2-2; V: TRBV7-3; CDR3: CASRQDRGTGELFF
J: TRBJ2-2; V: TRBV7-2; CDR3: CATSGTSKPGELFF
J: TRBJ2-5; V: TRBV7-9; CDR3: CASSLVGGSPRETQYF
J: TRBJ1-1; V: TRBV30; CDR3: CAWSVLMNTEAFF
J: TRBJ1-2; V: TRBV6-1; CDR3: CASSERAGANYGYTF
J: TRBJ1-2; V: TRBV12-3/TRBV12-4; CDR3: CASSLDGGLGYTF
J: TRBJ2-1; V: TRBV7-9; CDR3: CASSLMRLEQFF
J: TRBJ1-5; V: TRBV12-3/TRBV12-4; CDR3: CASSGTGTDQPQHF
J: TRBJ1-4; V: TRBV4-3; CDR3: CASSQVARTVFREKLFF
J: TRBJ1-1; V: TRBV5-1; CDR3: CASSPRDRAGTEAFF
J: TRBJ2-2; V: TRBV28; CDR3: CASSLSGQGTTGELFF
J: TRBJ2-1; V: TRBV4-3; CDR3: CASSQDGVAGGNEQFF
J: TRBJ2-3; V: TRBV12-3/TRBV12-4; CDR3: CATTFNGIADTQYF
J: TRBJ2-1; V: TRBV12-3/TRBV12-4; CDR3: CASSLQAGVDNEQFF
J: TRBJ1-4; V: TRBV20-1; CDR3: CSALDRTQATNEKLFF
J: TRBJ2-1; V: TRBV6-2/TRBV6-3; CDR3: CASSYSYTGLQGGLYNEQFF
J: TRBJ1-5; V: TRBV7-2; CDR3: CASSFRENNQPQHF